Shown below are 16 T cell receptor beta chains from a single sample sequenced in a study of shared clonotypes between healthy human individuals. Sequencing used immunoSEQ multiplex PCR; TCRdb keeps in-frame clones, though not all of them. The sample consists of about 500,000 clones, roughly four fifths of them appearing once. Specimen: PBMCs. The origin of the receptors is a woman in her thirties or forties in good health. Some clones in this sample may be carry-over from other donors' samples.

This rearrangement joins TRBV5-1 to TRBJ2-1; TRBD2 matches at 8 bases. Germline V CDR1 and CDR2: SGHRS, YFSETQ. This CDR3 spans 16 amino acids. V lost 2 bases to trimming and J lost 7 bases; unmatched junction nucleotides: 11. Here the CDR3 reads CASSLFGGLGVNEQFF. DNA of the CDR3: TGCGCCAGCAGCTTATTCGGGGGACTAGGGGTTAATGAGCAGTTCTTC.

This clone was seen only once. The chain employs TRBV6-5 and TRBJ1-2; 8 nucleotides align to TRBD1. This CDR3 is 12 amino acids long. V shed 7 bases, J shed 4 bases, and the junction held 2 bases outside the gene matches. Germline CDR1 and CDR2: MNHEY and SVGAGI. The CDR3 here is CASTTGGYGYTF. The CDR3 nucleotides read TGTGCCAGCACTACAGGGGGCTATGGCTACACCTTC.

The CDR3 spells CASSLGLPNEQFF. CDR3 DNA sequence: TGTGCCAGCAGCTTGGGACTTCCCAATGAGCAGTTCTTC. This sequence joins TRBV7-3 and TRBJ2-1; perhaps TRBD2 as D (6 bases). This CDR3 region has 13 residues. The germline V gene encodes CDR1 SGHTA and CDR2 FQGTGA. V shed 3 bases and J shed 6 bases, with 9 bases lying between them.

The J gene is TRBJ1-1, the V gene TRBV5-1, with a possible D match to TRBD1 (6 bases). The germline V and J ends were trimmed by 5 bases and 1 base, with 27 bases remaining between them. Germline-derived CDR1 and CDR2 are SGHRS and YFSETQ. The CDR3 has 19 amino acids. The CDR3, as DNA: TGCGCCAGCAGAACCGGACTTGGGGGCTTGAAAGTTGAGAACACTGAAGCTTTCTTT. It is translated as CASRTGLGGLKVENTEAFF.

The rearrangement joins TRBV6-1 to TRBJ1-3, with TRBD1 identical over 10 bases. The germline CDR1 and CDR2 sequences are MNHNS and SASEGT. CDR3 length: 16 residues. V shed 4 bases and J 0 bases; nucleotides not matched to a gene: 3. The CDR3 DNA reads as TGTGCCAGCAGTGGGACAGGGGGTTCCTCTGGAAACACCATATATTTT. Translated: CASSGTGGSSGNTIYF.

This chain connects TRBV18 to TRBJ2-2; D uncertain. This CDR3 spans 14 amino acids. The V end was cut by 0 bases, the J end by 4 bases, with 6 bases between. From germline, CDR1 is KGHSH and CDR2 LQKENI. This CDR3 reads CASSPPLRTGELFF. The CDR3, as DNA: TGTGCCAGCTCACCACCGTTACGCACCGGGGAGCTGTTTTTT.

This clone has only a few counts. The CDR3 nucleotides read TGTGCCAGCAGTACAGACAGGGATGGCGGAAACACCATATATTTT. It is translated as CASSTDRDGGNTIYF. The chain links TRBV28 to TRBJ1-3; TRBD1 agrees at 7 bases. The CDR3 runs to 15 residues. Germline V lookup: CDR1 MDHEN, CDR2 SYDVKM. With V trimmed by 5 bases and J by 4 bases, 8 bases remained unmatched.

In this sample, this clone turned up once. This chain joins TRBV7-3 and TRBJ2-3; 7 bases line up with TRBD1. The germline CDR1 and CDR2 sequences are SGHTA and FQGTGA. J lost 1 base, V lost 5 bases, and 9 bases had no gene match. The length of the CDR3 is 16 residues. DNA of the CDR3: TGTGCCAGCAGCCCGGGGACAGTCTTTCGCACAGATACGCAGTATTTT. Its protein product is CASSPGTVFRTDTQYF.

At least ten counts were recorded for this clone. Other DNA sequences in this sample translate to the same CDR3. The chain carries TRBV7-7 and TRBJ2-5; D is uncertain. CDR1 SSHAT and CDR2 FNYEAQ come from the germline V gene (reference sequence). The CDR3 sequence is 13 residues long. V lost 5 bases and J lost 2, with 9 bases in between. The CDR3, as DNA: TGTGCCAGCAGCCCAACGGTTCAAGAGACCCAGTACTTC. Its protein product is CASSPTVQETQYF.

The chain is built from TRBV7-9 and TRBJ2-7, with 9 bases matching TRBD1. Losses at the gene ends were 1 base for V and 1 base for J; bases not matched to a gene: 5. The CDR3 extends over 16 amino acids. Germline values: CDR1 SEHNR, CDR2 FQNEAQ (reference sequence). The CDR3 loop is CASSLDRDRVSYEQYF. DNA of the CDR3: TGTGCCAGCAGCTTAGACAGGGACAGGGTATCCTACGAGCAGTACTTC. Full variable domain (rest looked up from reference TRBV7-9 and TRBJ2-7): DTGVSQNPRHKITKRGQNVTFRCDPISEHNRLYWYRQTLGQGPEFLTYFQNEAQLEKSRLLSDRFSAERPKGSFSTLEIQRTEQGDSAMYLCASSLDRDRVSYEQYFGPGTRLTVT.

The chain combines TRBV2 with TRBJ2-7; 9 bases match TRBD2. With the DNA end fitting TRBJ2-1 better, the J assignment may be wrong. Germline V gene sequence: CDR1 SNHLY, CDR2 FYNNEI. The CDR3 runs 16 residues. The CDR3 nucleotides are TGTGCCAGCAAGGGGGCTAGCGGGACCGACTACAATGAGCAGTTCTTC. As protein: CASKGASGTDYNEQFF.

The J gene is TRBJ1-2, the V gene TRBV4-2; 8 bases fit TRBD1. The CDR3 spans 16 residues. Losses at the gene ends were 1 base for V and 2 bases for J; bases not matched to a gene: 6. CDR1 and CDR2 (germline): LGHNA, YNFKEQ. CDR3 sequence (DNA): TGTGCCAGCAGCCAAGTAGGACAGGGTATCAACTATGGCTACACCTTC. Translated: CASSQVGQGINYGYTF.

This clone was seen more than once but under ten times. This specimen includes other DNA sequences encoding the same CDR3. The CDR3: CASSLETRGTEAFF. CDR3 sequence (DNA): TGTGCCAGCAGCTTAGAGACCAGGGGAACTGAAGCTTTCTTT. V gene TRBV7-9 combines with J gene TRBJ1-1; D is perhaps TRBD1 (6 bases). The CDR3 has 14 amino acids. Deletions cut 1 base from V and 5 bases from J, with 11 bases between. Germline V gives CDR1 SEHNR, CDR2 FQNEAQ (reference sequence).

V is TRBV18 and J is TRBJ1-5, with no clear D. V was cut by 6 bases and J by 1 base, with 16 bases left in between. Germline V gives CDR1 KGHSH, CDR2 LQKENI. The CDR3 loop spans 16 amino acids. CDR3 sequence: CASSGRGAGSNQPQHF. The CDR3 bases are TGTGCCAGCTCTGGCCGGGGAGCGGGGAGCAATCAGCCCCAGCATTTT. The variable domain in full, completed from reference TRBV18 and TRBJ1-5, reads NAGVMQNPRHLVRRRGQEARLRCSPMKGHSHVYWYRQLPEEGLKFMVYLQKENIIDESGMPKERFSAEFPKEGPSILRIQQVVRGDSAAYFCASSGRGAGSNQPQHFGDGTRLSIL.

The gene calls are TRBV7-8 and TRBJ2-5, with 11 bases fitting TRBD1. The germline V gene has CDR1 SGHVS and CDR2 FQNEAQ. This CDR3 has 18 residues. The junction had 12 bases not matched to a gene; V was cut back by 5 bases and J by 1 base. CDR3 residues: CASSQWDRGSLGQETQYF. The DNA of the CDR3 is TGTGCCAGCAGCCAATGGGACAGGGGGAGTTTGGGCCAAGAGACCCAGTACTTC.

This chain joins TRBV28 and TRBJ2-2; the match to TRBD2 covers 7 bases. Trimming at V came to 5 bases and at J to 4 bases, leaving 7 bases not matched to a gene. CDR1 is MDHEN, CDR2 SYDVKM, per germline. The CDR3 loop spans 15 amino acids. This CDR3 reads CASSPAGSGTGELFF. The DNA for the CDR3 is TGTGCCAGCAGTCCAGCGGGGTCGGGCACCGGGGAGCTGTTTTTT.